One sample yielded the 21 T cell receptor beta chains listed below, sequenced in a study of T cells in Graves' hyperthyroidism and ophthalmopathy. From RNA transcripts, TCR beta CDR3 regions were amplified. HTBI primers were employed in a first-round RT-PCR of the TCR CDR3. TCRdb analysed the multiplex PCR reads with MiXCR anew, one entry per CDR3 protein. The sample lists about 700,000 distinct CDR3 sequences, 45% occurring once. The specimen was peripheral blood or thyroid tissue (not recorded which). The receptors come from an adult man with Graves' disease, either hyperthyroidism or ophthalmopathy (not recorded which).

The V and J genes are TRBV25-1 and TRBJ1-6; D is unclear. The CDR3 has 12 residues. V was cut by 6 bases and J by 8 bases, with 8 bases left in between. The germline CDR1 and CDR2 sequences are MGHDK and SYGVNS. Written as DNA, the CDR3 is TGTGCCAGCAGGACGGAGGATTCACCCCTCCACTTT. Its protein is CASRTEDSPLHF.

This clonotype was seen many times. The chain is built from TRBV15 and TRBJ1-3; D remains unclear. This CDR3 comprises 13 residues. With 1 base removed from V and 2 bases from J, the gap between germline ends came to 3 bases. Germline V CDR1 and CDR2: LNHNV, YYDKDF (reference sequence). Here the CDR3 DNA reads TGTGCCACCAGCAGAGGGGCTGGAAACACCATATATTTT. Translating gives CATSRGAGNTIYF.

The V and J genes are TRBV7-9 and TRBJ1-1; D might be TRBD1 (5 bases). The CDR3 runs 16 residues. Looked up from germline, CDR1 is SEHNR and CDR2 is FQNEAQ (reference sequence). Trimming took off 5 bases at V and 1 base at J, with 17 bases between the two ends. The CDR3 DNA is TGTGCCAGCAGCCCGATCGGGGGGGTGGGGAACACTGAAGCTTTCTTT. The encoded protein is CASSPIGGVGNTEAFF. The full variable domain, rest sourced from reference TRBV7-9 and TRBJ1-1, is DTGVSQNPRHKITKRGQNVTFRCDPISEHNRLYWYRQTLGQGPEFLTYFQNEAQLEKSRLLSDRFSAERPKGSFSTLEIQRTEQGDSAMYLCASSPIGGVGNTEAFFGQGTRLTVV.

In its sample, this clonotype was seen a few times. This chain uses TRBV9 with TRBJ1-1; the D is unclear. Germline V gene sequence: CDR1 SGDLS, CDR2 YYNGEE. The CDR3 extends over 18 amino acids. The V and J ends lost 0 bases and 0 bases respectively, with 18 bases between them. Written as DNA, the CDR3 is TGTGCCAGCAGCGTAGCCCCTCTTCGAAAGGATCTGAACACTGAAGCTTTCTTT. It specifies CASSVAPLRKDLNTEAFF.

This clonotype was counted between two and nine times. The chain recombines TRBV5-1 with TRBJ1-6, with 7 bases matching TRBD1. The CDR3 extends over 16 amino acids. Trimming took 3 bases from V and 3 from J; bases not matched to a gene: 6. Germline CDR1 is SGHRS and CDR2 is YFSETQ. The CDR3 sequence is CASSSDRDSYNSPLHF. CDR3 sequence (DNA): TGCGCCAGCAGCTCCGACAGGGACAGCTATAATTCACCCCTCCACTTT.

At least ten counts were recorded for this clonotype. The V gene is TRBV10-3, the J gene TRBJ2-7; 7 bases align to TRBD1. The CDR3 totals 14 residues. Per the germline V gene, CDR1 is ENHRY and CDR2 is SYGVKD. Trimming took 4 bases from V and 5 from J; bases not matched to a gene: 8. This CDR3 reads CAISGVQGFHEQYF. In DNA, the CDR3 is TGTGCCATCAGTGGTGTACAGGGGTTCCACGAGCAGTACTTC.

Points on this clonotype: A much larger clone lies one base from this, so it may be a read error. V and J are TRBV7-2 and TRBJ1-6, with D perhaps TRBD1 (6 bases). Germline V lookup: CDR1 SGHTA, CDR2 FQGNSA. The CDR3 is made up of 18 amino acids. The CDR3 spells CAGSLAVFGTRSDSPLHF. The CDR3 nucleotides read TGTGCCGGCAGCTTAGCAGTATTTGGGACAAGGTCGGATTCACCCCTCCACTTT.

This clonotype was seen a handful of times. This chain links TRBV20-1 with TRBJ1-1; 7 bases map to TRBD1. After removal of 6 bases from V and 0 bases from J, the junction contained 1 base not matched to a gene. Germline V CDR1 and CDR2: DFQATT, SNEGSKA (reference sequence). CDR3 length: 12 amino acids. DNA for the CDR3: TGCAGTGCGGGACAGATGAACACTGAAGCTTTCTTT. It is translated as CSAGQMNTEAFF.

This clonotype was observed a handful of times. In nucleotides, the CDR3 is TGTGCCAGCCAATGGGGGACAGCGACCAATCAGCCCCAGCATTTT. It specifies CASQWGTATNQPQHF. The V gene is TRBV2, the J gene TRBJ1-5; 7 bases fit TRBD1. J was trimmed by 3 bases and V by 8 bases; bases with no gene match: 10. In germline, CDR1 is SNHLY, CDR2 FYNNEI. The CDR3 runs 15 residues.

This clonotype has at least ten counts. The chain is built from TRBV10-1 and TRBJ2-5; tentatively, D is TRBD1 or TRBD2 (5 bases each). This CDR3 comprises 14 residues. With 4 bases removed from V and 4 bases from J, the gap between germline ends came to 13 bases. CDR1 is WNHNN and CDR2 is SYGVQD in the germline V gene (reference sequence). CDR3 bases: TGCGCCAGCAGTGGTTCAGGGACCGGAGAGACCCAGTACTTC. It encodes CASSGSGTGETQYF.

This chain uses TRBV7-9 with TRBJ1-4; D remains unclear. V was pared by 5 bases and J by 8 bases, with 18 bases between. CDR1 and CDR2 (germline): SEHNR, FQNEAQ (reference sequence). The length of the CDR3 is 15 residues. The CDR3 is CASSGGQGVGEKLFF. CDR3 DNA: TGTGCCAGCAGCGGCGGGCAAGGTGTGGGAGAAAAACTGTTTTTT.

J is TRBJ1-1 and V is TRBV20-1; D may be TRBD1 (6 bases). The CDR3 consists of 16 residues. Per the germline V gene, CDR1 is DFQATT and CDR2 is SNEGSKA (reference sequence). V was pared by 2 bases and J by 1 base, with 17 bases between. The CDR3 reads CSARQGVMGANTEAFF. CDR3 coding DNA: TGCAGTGCTAGACAGGGAGTCATGGGGGCGAACACTGAAGCTTTCTTT.

This chain uses TRBV25-1 with TRBJ1-3; D remains unclear. The CDR3 is 16 amino acids. V lost 4 bases and J lost 0, with 13 bases in between. Per the germline V gene, CDR1 is MGHDK and CDR2 is SYGVNS. CDR3 amino acids: CASSVIGGDSGNTIYF. The CDR3 nucleotides read TGTGCCAGCAGTGTAATAGGCGGCGACTCTGGAAACACCATATATTTT.

Worth noting for this clonotype: This may come from a read error, since a much larger clone is one base off. V and J are TRBV7-2 and TRBJ1-5; D may be TRBD1 (5 bases). Trimming left V 4 bases short and J 7 bases short, with 14 bases between. Germline lookup yields CDR1 SGHTA and CDR2 FQGNSA. The CDR3 has 14 amino acids. CDR3 bases: TGTGCCAGCAGCTCAGAACCGACAGCACAGCCCCAGCATTTT. It codes for CASSSEPTAQPQHF.

This clonotype appeared a few times. The chain carries TRBV29-1 and TRBJ2-2; 7 bases align to TRBD1. This CDR3 is 13 amino acids long. Germline values: CDR1 SQVTM, CDR2 ANQGSEA. The V and J ends lost 5 bases and 7 bases, in that order; junction bases with no gene match: 7. The CDR3 DNA reads as TGCAGCGTTCTTCCAGGGGGTAACGGGGAGCTGTTTTTT. It specifies CSVLPGGNGELFF.

The sample holds a few counts of this clonotype. V gene TRBV7-9 combines with J gene TRBJ2-5; weak D call: TRBD2 (6 bases). Germline V CDR1 and CDR2: SEHNR, FQNEAQ (reference sequence). This CDR3 has 15 amino acids. Trimming shortened V by 3 bases and J by 2 bases, and 13 bases separated the two germline ends. DNA of the CDR3: TGTGCCAGCAGCTTGCGTTCGACTAGACAAGAGACCCAGTACTTC. The encoded protein is CASSLRSTRQETQYF.

As regards this clonotype: At one boundary the junction diverges from the germline segment, which might be a read error. This sequence joins TRBV20-1 and TRBJ1-3; no definite D call. CDR1 is DFQATT and CDR2 is SNEGSKA in the germline V gene (reference sequence). CDR3 size: 14 residues. This chain's CDR3 is CSARDPNSGNTTYF. The CDR3 DNA reads as TGCAGTGCTAGAGATCCGAACTCTGGAAACACCACATATTTT.

Turning to this clonotype: One base away lies a much larger clone, so this may be a sequencing read error. The chain combines TRBV7-2 with TRBJ1-2; D not resolved. CDR1 and CDR2 (germline): SGHTA, FQGNSA. This CDR3 is built from 14 residues. CDR3 coding DNA: TGTCCCAGCAGTGTGGACGGAACTAACTATGGCTACACCTTC. Protein sequence: CPSSVDGTNYGYTF.

There are a few counts of this clonotype. V gene TRBV7-9 combines with J gene TRBJ2-5; 11 nucleotides match TRBD1. This CDR3 contains 16 residues. The germline gives CDR1 SEHNR, CDR2 FQNEAQ (reference sequence). After removal of 5 bases from V and 6 bases from J, the junction contained 11 bases not matched to a gene. The CDR3 spells CASSLSTGTGGQTQYF. The DNA for the CDR3 is TGTGCCAGCAGCCTCTCTACCGGGACAGGGGGTCAGACCCAGTACTTC.

Comment on this clonotype: A much larger clone lies one base from this, so it may be a read error. The chain recombines TRBV10-3 with TRBJ1-5, with D unresolved. Germline CDR1 and CDR2: ENHRY and SYGVKD. The CDR3 contains 16 residues. CDR3 nucleotides: TGTGTCAGCAGTGACTCCGGGGATTGTAACAATCAGCCCCAGCATTTT. This translates into CVSSDSGDCNNQPQHF.

This clonotype was recorded at least ten times. The chain recombines TRBV10-2 with TRBJ1-5, with TRBD1 as a possible D gene (6 bases). Trimming shortened V by 9 bases and J by 5 bases, and 14 bases separated the two germline ends. Per germline, CDR1 WSHSY and CDR2 SAAADI. The CDR3 extends over 13 amino acids. The CDR3 protein is CASSQGTDQPQHF. CDR3 sequence (DNA): TGCGCCAGTAGCCAGGGGACGGATCAGCCCCAGCATTTT.